The sequence of this TCR beta chain was determined in a study of human versus mouse CDR3 diversity and MHC coevolution. Study context: The immunoSEQ assay reportedly detects one in 200,000 T cells.

On this clone: Its target is not known.

Sequencing was performed with immunoSEQ multiplex PCR; in TCRdb, only in-frame clones are kept and a portion is missing. This table holds roughly 80,000 clones, about 90% found once. The CDR3 is 15 residues long. The trim removed 0 bases at V and 10 bases at J, leaving 8 bases unmatched. Germline V lookup: CDR1 MNHEY, CDR2 SVGAGI. Notes on the study in general: iCHAO1 estimated the human TCR beta repertoire at 1.5 million to 2 million clonotypes.

The rearrangement links TRBV6-5 to TRBJ2-1; TRBD2 aligns across 8 bases. The origin of this receptor is a person aged 25 to 69 in good health. The sample taken for sequencing was naive CD4+ T cells from blood. Sample subset: CD45RO-negative CD62L-positive naive CD4 T cells. DNA of the CDR3: TGTGCCAGCAGTTACTCGAGGACTAGCATAGGGGAGCAGTTCTTC. This codes for CASSYSRTSIGEQFF.